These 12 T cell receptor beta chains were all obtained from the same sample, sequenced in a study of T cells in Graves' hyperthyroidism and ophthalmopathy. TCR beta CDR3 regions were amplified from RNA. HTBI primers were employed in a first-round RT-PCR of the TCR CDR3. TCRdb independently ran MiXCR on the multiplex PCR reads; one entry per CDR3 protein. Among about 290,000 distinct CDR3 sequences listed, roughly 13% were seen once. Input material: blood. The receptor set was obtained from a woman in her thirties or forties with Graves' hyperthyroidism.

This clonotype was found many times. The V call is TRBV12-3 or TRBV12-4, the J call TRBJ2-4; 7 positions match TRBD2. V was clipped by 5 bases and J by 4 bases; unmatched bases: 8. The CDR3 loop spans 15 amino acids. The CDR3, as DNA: TGTGCCAGCAGTACCGCGGGACTAATAAAAAACATTCAGTACTTC. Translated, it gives CASSTAGLIKNIQYF.

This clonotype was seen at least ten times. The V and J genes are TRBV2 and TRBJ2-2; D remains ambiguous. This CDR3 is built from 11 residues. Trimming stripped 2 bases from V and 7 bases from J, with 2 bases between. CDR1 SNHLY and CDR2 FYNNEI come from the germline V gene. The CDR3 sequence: CASSEIGELFF. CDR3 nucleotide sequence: TGTGCCAGCAGTGAAATCGGGGAGCTGTTTTTT.

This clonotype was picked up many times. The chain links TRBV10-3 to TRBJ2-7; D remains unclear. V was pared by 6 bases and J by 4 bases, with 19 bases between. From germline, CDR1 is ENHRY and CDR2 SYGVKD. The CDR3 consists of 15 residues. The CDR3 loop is CAIRDDAGSWYEQYF. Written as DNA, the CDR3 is TGTGCCATCAGGGATGATGCCGGGTCATGGTACGAGCAGTACTTC.

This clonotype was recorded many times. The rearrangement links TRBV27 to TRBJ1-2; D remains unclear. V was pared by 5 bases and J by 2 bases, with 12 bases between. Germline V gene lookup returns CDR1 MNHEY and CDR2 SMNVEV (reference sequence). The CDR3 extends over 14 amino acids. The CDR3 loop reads CASSEVPLNYGYTF. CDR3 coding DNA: TGTGCCAGCAGTGAGGTGCCTCTGAACTATGGCTACACCTTC.

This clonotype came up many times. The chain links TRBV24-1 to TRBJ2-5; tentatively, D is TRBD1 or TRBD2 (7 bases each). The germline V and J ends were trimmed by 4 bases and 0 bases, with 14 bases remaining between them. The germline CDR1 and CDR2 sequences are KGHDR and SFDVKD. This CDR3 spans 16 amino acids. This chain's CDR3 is CATSEPTGRDQETQYF. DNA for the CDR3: TGTGCCACCAGTGAGCCGACAGGGAGGGACCAAGAGACCCAGTACTTC.

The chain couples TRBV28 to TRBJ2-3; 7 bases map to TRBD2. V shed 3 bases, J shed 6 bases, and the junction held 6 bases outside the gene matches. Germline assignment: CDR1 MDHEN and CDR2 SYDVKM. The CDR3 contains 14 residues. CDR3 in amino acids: CASSLGGSVDTQYF. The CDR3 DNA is TGTGCCAGCAGTTTGGGCGGGAGCGTCGATACGCAGTATTTT.

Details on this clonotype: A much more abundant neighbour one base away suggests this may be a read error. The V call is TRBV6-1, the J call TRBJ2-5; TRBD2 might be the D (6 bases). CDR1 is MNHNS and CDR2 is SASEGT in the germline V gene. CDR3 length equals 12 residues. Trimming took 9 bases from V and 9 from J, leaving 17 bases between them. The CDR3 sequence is CASLDPGEAQYF. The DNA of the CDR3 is TGTGCCAGTCTGGACCCCGGGGAGGCCCAGTACTTC.

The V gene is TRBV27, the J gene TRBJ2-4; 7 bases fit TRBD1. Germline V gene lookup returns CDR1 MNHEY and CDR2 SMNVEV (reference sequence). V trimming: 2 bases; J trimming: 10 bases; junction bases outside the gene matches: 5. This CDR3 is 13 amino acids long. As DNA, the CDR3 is TGTGCCAGCAGTTTAAGGACAGGCATTATTCAGTACTTC. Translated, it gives CASSLRTGIIQYF.

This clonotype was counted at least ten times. The CDR3 DNA sequence: TGTGCCAGCAGTCAAGGCGGCTGGCCTGGGGAGACCCAGTACTTC. Translated: CASSQGGWPGETQYF. The chain employs TRBV27 and TRBJ2-5; D is undetermined. Trimming shortened V by 5 bases and J by 5 bases, and 18 bases separated the two germline ends. The CDR3 is 15 residues long. Germline-derived CDR1 and CDR2 are MNHEY and SMNVEV (reference sequence).

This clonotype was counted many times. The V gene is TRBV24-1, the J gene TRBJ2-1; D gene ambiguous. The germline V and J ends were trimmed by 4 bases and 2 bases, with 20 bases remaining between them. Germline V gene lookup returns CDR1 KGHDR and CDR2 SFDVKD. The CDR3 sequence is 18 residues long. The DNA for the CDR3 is TGTGCCACCAGTGAATCATTTATAACAACTCATGCCTACAATGAGCAGTTCTTC. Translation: CATSESFITTHAYNEQFF.

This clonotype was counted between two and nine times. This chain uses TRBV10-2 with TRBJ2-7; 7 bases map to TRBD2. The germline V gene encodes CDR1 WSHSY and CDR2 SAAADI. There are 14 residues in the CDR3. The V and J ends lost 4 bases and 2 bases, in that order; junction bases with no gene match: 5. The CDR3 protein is CASSVGLETYEQYF. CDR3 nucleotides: TGCGCCAGCAGTGTTGGACTAGAGACCTACGAGCAGTACTTC.

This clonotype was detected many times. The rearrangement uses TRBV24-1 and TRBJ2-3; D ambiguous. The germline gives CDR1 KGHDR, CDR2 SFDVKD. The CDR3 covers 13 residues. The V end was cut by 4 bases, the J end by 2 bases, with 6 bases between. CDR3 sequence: CATSEPYTDTQYF. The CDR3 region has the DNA TGTGCCACCAGTGAGCCATACACAGATACGCAGTATTTT.